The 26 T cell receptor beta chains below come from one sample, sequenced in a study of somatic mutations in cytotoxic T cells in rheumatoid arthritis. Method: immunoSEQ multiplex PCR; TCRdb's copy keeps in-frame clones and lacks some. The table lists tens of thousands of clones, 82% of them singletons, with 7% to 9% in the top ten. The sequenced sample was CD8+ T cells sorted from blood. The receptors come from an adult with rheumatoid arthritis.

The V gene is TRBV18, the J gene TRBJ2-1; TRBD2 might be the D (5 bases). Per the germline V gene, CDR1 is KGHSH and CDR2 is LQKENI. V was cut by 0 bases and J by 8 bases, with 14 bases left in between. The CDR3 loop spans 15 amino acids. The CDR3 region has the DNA TGTGCCAGCTCACCACCGGTGCGGGCCGCGCATGAGCAGTTCTTC. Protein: CASSPPVRAAHEQFF.

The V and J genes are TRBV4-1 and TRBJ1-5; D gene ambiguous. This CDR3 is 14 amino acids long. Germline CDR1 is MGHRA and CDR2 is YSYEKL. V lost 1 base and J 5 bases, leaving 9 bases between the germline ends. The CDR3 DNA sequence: TGCGCCAGCAGCCAAGTCGTGGGTGATCAGCCCCAGCATTTT. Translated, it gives CASSQVVGDQPQHF.

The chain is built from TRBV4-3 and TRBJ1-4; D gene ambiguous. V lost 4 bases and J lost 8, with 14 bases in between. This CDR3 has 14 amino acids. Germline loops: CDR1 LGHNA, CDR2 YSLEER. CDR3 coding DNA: TGCGCCAGCAGCCCAGGCACGGTACGGGAAAAACTGTTTTTT. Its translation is CASSPGTVREKLFF.

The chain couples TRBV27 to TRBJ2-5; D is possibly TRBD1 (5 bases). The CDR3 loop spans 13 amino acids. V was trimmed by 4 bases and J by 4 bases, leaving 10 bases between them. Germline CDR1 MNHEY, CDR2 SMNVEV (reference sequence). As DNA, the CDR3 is TGTGCCAGCAGTTCAGGGATAGGAGAGACCCAGTACTTC. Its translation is CASSSGIGETQYF.

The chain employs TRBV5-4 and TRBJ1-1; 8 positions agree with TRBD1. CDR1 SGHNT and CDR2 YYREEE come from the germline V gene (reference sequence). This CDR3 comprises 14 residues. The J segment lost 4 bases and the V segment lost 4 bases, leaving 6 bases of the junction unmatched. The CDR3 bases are TGTGCCAGCAGCCCCAGGGGGCGGGGCACTGAAGCTTTCTTT. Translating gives CASSPRGRGTEAFF.

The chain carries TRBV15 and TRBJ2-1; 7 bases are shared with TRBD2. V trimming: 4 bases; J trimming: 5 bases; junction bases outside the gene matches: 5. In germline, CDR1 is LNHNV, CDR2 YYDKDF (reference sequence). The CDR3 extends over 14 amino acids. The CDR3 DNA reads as TGTGCCACCAGCACCGGACTAGGGGACAATGAGCAGTTCTTC. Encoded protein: CATSTGLGDNEQFF.

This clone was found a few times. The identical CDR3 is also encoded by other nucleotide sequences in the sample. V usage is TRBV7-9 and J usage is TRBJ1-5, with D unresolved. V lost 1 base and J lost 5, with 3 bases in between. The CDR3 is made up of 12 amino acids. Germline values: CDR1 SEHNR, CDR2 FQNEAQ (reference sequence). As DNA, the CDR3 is TGTGCCAGCAGCTTAGGTGATCAGCCCCAGCATTTT. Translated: CASSLGDQPQHF.

DNA of the CDR3: TGCGCCAGCAGCCAAGATGAAACGGGGGCCTCCACAGATACGCAGTATTTT. Its translation: CASSQDETGASTDTQYF. The genes are TRBV4-1 and TRBJ2-3; possibly TRBD1 or TRBD2 for D (6 bases each). Germline CDR1 is MGHRA and CDR2 is YSYEKL. Trimming took 0 bases from V and 2 from J, leaving 15 bases between them. The length of the CDR3 is 17 residues.

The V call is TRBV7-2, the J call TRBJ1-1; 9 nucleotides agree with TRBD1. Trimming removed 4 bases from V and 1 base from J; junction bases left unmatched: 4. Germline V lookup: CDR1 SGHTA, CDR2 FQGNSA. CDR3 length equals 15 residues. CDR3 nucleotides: TGTGCCAGCAGCTACCCGACAGGGGGGAACACTGAAGCTTTCTTT. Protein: CASSYPTGGNTEAFF. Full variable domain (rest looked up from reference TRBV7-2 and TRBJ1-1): GAGVSQSPSNKVTEKGKDVELRCDPISGHTALYWYRQSLGQGLEFLIYFQGNSAPDKSGLPSDRFSAERTGGSVSTLTIQRTQQEDSAVYLCASSYPTGGNTEAFFGQGTRLTVV.

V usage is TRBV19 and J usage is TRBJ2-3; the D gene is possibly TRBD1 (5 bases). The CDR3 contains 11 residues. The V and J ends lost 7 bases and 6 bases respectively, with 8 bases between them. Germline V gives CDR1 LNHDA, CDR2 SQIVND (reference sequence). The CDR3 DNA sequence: TGTGCCAGTATGGGGCGGGATACGCAGTATTTT. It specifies CASMGRDTQYF. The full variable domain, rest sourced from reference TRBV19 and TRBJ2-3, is DGGITQSPKYLFRKEGQNVTLSCEQNLNHDAMYWYRQDPGQGLRLIYYSQIVNDFQKGDIAEGYSVSREKKESFPLTVTSAQKNPTAFYLCASMGRDTQYFGPGTRLTVL.

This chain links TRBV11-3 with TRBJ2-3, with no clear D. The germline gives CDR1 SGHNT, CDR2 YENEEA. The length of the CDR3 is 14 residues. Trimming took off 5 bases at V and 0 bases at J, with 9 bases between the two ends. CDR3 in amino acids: CASSPPGSTDTQYF. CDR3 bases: TGTGCCAGCAGCCCCCCAGGTAGCACAGATACGCAGTATTTT. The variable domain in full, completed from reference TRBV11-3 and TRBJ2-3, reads EAGVVQSPRYKIIEKKQPVAFWCNPISGHNTLYWYLQNLGQGPELLIRYENEEAVDDSQLPKDRFSAERLKGVDSTLKIQPAELGDSAVYLCASSPPGSTDTQYFGPGTRLTVL.

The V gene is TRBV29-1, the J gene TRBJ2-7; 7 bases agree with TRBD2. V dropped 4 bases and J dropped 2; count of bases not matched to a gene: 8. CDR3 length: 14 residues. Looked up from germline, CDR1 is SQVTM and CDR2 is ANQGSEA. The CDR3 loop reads CSVVKRGLPYEQYF. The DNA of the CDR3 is TGCAGCGTTGTAAAGCGGGGCCTACCCTACGAGCAGTACTTC.

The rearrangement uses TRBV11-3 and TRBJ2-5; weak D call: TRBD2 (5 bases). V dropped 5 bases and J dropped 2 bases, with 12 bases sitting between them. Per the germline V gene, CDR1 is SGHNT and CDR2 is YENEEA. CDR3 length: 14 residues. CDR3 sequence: CASSPRVPQETQYF. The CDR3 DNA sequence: TGTGCCAGCAGCCCGCGGGTGCCTCAAGAGACCCAGTACTTC.

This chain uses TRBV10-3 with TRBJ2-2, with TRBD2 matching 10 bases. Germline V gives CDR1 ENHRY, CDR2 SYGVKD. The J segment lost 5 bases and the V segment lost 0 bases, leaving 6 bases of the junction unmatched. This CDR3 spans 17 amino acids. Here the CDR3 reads CAISESLAGGRTGELFF. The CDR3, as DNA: TGTGCCATCAGTGAGTCCTTAGCGGGAGGTCGTACCGGGGAGCTGTTTTTT.

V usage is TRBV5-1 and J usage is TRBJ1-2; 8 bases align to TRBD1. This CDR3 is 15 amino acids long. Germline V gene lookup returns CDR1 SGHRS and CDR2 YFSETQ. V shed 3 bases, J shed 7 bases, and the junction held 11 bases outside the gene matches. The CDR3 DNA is TGCGCCAGCAGCTCTGGACAGGGTAAATTCTCTGGCTACACCTTC. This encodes CASSSGQGKFSGYTF.

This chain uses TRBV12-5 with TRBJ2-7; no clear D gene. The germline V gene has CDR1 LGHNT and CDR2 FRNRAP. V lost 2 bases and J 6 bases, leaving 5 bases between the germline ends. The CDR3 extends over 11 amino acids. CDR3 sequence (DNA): TGTGCTAGTGGTTTGTTGGGCGAGCAGTACTTC. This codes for CASGLLGEQYF.

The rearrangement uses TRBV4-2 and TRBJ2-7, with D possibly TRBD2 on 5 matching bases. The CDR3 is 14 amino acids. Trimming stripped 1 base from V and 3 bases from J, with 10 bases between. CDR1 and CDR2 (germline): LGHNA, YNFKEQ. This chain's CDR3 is CASSQGGLSYEQYF. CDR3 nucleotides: TGTGCCAGCAGCCAAGGAGGGTTAAGCTACGAGCAGTACTTC.

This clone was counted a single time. This CDR3 reads CASSKISQGAWTEAFF. CDR3 in DNA: TGTGCCAGCAGTAAAATCTCTCAGGGGGCATGGACTGAAGCTTTCTTT. The chain combines TRBV11-1 with TRBJ1-1; 8 nucleotides line up with TRBD1. Germline V gives CDR1 SGHAT, CDR2 FQDESV (reference sequence). CDR3 length equals 16 residues. Trimming took 6 bases from V and 5 from J; bases not matched to a gene: 14.

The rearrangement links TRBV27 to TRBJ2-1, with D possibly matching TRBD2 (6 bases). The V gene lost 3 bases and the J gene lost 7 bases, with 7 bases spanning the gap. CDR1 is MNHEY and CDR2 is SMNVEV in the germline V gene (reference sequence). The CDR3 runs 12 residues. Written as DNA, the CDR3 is TGTGCCAGCAGTTTCCGGGGGAATGAGCAGTTCTTC. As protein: CASSFRGNEQFF.

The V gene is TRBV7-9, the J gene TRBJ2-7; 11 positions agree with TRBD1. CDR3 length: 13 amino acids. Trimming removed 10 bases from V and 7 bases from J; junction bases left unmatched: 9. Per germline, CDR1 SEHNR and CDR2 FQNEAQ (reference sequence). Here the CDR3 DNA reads TGTGCCATCTTTGGACAGGGGGCCAGGGAGCAGTACTTC. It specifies CAIFGQGAREQYF.

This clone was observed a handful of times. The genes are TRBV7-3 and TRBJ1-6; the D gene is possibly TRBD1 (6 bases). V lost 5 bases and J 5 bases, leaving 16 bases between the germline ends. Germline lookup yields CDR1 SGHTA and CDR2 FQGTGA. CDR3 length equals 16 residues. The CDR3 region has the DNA TGTGCCAGCAGCCTTGGCCCGGCAGGGGATAATTCACCCCTCCACTTT. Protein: CASSLGPAGDNSPLHF.

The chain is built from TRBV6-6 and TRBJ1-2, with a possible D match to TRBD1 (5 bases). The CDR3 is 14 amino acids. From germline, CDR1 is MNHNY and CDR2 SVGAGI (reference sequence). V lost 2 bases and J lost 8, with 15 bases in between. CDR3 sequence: CASSYAVGAWGYTF. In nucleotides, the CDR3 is TGTGCCAGCAGTTACGCAGTCGGGGCGTGGGGCTACACCTTC.

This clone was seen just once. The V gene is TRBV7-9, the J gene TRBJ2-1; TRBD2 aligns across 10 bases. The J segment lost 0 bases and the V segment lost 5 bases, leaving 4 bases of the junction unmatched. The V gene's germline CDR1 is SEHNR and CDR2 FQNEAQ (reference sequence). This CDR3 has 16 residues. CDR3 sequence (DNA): TGTGCCAGCAGCCGGCTAGCGGGAGTCTCCTACAATGAGCAGTTCTTC. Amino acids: CASSRLAGVSYNEQFF. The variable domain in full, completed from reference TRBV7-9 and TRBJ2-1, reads DTGVSQNPRHKITKRGQNVTFRCDPISEHNRLYWYRQTLGQGPEFLTYFQNEAQLEKSRLLSDRFSAERPKGSFSTLEIQRTEQGDSAMYLCASSRLAGVSYNEQFFGPGTRLTVL.

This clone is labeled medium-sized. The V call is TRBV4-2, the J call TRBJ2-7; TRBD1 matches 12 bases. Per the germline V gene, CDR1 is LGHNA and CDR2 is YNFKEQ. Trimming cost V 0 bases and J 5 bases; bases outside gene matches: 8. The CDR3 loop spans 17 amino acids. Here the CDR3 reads CASSQDRPGQGADEQYF. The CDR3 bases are TGTGCCAGCAGCCAAGATCGGCCGGGACAGGGGGCAGACGAGCAGTACTTC.

DNA for the CDR3: TGTGCCAGTAGTAGAAACAGGGATCTAAATGAAAAACTGTTTTTT. The encoded protein is CASSRNRDLNEKLFF. The rearrangement joins TRBV19 to TRBJ1-4; tentatively, D is TRBD1 (6 bases). Germline-derived CDR1 and CDR2 are LNHDA and SQIVND (reference sequence). This CDR3 is built from 15 residues. V gave up 4 bases and J gave up 5 bases, with 14 bases separating them.

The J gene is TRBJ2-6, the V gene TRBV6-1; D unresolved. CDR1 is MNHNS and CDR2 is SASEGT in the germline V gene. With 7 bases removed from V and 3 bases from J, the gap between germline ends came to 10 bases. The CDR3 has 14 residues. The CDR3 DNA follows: TGTGCCAGCAACCTGAGAGGTGGGGCCAACGTCCTGACTTTC. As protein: CASNLRGGANVLTF.